In its sample, the clone carrying this TCR beta chain was seen many times. Its cognate antigen is unknown. The data are from a study of identical twins. General study results and limits: Beta out-of-frame twin sharing showed a weaker excess. With abundant cord blood beta clonotypes, insertions were fewer; memory repertoires showed no such pattern. Monozygotic twin pairs showed more out-of-frame TCR alpha sharing than models estimated.

One entry per CDR3 protein, called by TCRdb with MiXCR from the 5' RACE reads. The sample yields approximately 600,000 distinct CDR3 sequences, more than 9% seen once. These sequences were also reported in another study, on yellow fever vaccine responses in identical twins.

Sequenced input: PBMCs. This sequence originates from a woman aged 18-30 years in good health.

The CDR3 DNA reads as TGTGCCAGCAGCTTAGCTTCCAAAACCTACGAGCAGTACTTC. Its protein product is CASSLASKTYEQYF. V and J are TRBV7-2 and TRBJ2-7, with D unclear. Per the germline V gene, CDR1 is SGHTA and CDR2 is FQGNSA. Deletions cut 0 bases from V and 2 bases from J, with 8 bases between. The CDR3 consists of 14 residues.